The rows below give T cell receptor beta chains drawn from one sample of a study of PD-L1 blockade in urothelial cancer. Sequencing used immunoSEQ multiplex PCR; TCRdb keeps in-frame clones, though not all of them. The table includes just over 35,000 clones, approximately 84% detected once. The material sequenced was PBMCs, taken around atezolizumab (anti-PD-L1) treatment. These receptors were taken from a man aged 40-50 years with urothelial cancer. Each CDR3 is given with its conserved first and last residue.

j_call v_call cdr3_aa
TRBJ2-3 TRBV30 CAWSVINGGDTQYF
TRBJ1-1 TRBV5-4 CASSLEHGRTEAFF
TRBJ2-3 TRBV5-1 CASSLRGELLDTQYF
TRBJ2-5 TRBV9 CASARGLEETQYF
TRBJ2-7 TRBV5-1 CASSVTGRPREQYF
TRBJ2-1 TRBV7-9 CASSESSGPSYNEQFF
TRBJ1-5 TRBV28 CASSTTDRGRGNQPQHF
TRBJ1-5 TRBV30 CAWSRGAQPQHF
TRBJ1-2 TRBV28 CASSLGQGAGGYTF
TRBJ2-7 TRBV29-1 CSVEGDSAYEQYF
TRBJ2-7 TRBV28 CASRVAGASYEQYF